This T cell receptor (beta chain) was found in a study of regulatory T cells in long-lasting Graves disease. For TCR beta, libraries came from iRepertoire HTBI primers and Arm-PCR of CDR3 regions. TCRdb itself ran the multiplex PCR reads through MiXCR, one entry per CDR3 protein. The repertoire holds around 450,000 distinct CDR3 sequences, about 15% seen once, with around 17% in the top ten. The sample's time point: newly diagnosed GD, antithyroid drugs for less than 3 months. Researchers made the TCR library from RNA that was extracted from PBMCs. This clonotype was seen repeatedly, ten times or more. With 0 bases removed from V and 12 bases from J, the gap between germline ends came to 9 bases. Germline loops: CDR1 LGHDT, CDR2 YNNKEL (reference sequence). This CDR3 region has 12 residues. The sample was also linked to a second study, of T cells in Graves' hyperthyroidism and ophthalmopathy.

This specimen consisted of peripheral blood mononuclear cells (PBMCs), obtained at new diagnosis, from a patient treated with antithyroid drugs. The chain combines TRBV3-1 with TRBJ2-1; D is ambiguous. The clonotype originates from a woman in her twenties or thirties with Graves disease. The CDR3 DNA sequence: TGTGCCAGCAGCCAAGAATGGGTGAGGCAGTTCTTC. It specifies CASSQEWVRQFF.